The 5 T cell receptor beta chains below come from one sample, sequenced in a study of graft-versus-host responses after intestinal transplantation. Lamina propria and intraepithelial lymphocytes were released by processing graft tissue. Sequenced by immunoSEQ multiplex PCR; TCRdb stores in-frame clones only, minus some. The repertoire consists of tens of thousands of clones, with around 87% occurring once and the leading ten covering under 20%. Sequences were derived from ileum tissue, sampled 204 days after intestinal transplant. All receptors come from a human patient who received an intestinal transplant, so some T cells may come from the graft donor.

This clone was counted only a few times. The J gene is TRBJ1-2, the V gene TRBV7-9; D unresolved. Trimming cost V 0 bases and J 8 bases, with 28 bases left between them. CDR1 and CDR2 (germline): SEHNR, FQNEAQ (reference sequence). This CDR3 is 19 amino acids long. CDR3 region: CASSLALTVGLASFYGYTF. Written as DNA, the CDR3 is TGTGCCAGCAGCTTAGCGCTAACGGTTGGGCTAGCCAGTTTCTACGGCTACACCTTC.

This rearrangement joins TRBV25-1 to TRBJ1-1; TRBD1 aligns across 8 bases. V lost 3 bases and J lost 1; bases outside the gene matches: 4. The CDR3 consists of 15 residues. Germline V gives CDR1 MGHDK, CDR2 SYGVNS. The CDR3 nucleotides are TGTGCCAGCAGTGACTTAGACAGGGGGAACACTGAAGCTTTCTTT. Amino acids: CASSDLDRGNTEAFF.

This chain links TRBV5-1 with TRBJ2-1; D perhaps matches TRBD2 (5 bases). The V and J ends lost 4 bases and 8 bases respectively, with 13 bases between them. This CDR3 contains 13 residues. Germline CDR1 is SGHRS and CDR2 is YFSETQ. The CDR3 region is CASSIGLRDEQFF. The DNA for the CDR3 is TGCGCCAGCAGCATCGGACTGCGGGATGAGCAGTTCTTC.

V and J are TRBV5-1 and TRBJ2-7; TRBD2 aligns across 9 bases. CDR3 length: 13 amino acids. Per germline, CDR1 SGHRS and CDR2 YFSETQ. V lost 1 base to trimming and J lost 5 bases; unmatched junction nucleotides: 1. The CDR3 coding sequence is TGCGCCAGCAGCTTGACTAGCGGGCACGAGCAGTACTTC. Translating it yields CASSLTSGHEQYF.

The chain is built from TRBV7-2 and TRBJ2-7; 13 nucleotides agree with TRBD2. The CDR3 consists of 16 residues. The germline V gene has CDR1 SGHTA and CDR2 FQGNSA. The ends lost 5 bases at V and 4 bases at J; junction bases unmatched: 8. CDR3 bases: TGTGCCAGCAGCCCGCCGGGACTAGCGGGAAGGTACGAGCAGTACTTC. Translated, it gives CASSPPGLAGRYEQYF.